One T cell receptor beta chain is described in this entry. Germline CDR1 reads SGHVS; CDR2 reads FQNEAQ. The CDR3 consists of 14 residues. V shed 5 bases, J shed 2 bases, and the junction held 0 bases outside the gene matches. Data came from immunoSEQ multiplex PCR; TCRdb stores just in-frame clones and leaves some out. The data show some 140,000 clones, approximately 93% seen once. This specimen belongs to a study of control samples from healthy donors and cancer patients. This chain uses TRBV7-8 with TRBJ1-5; the match to TRBD1 covers 10 bases. This TCR came from a man in his forties in good health. The source material was blood. In nucleotides, the CDR3 is TGTGCCAGCAGCGGACAGGGGGGCAATCAGCCCCAGCATTTT. This translates into CASSGQGGNQPQHF. The variable domain in full, with the rest retrieved from reference TRBV7-8 and TRBJ1-5, is GAGVSQSPRYKVAKRGQDVALRCDPISGHVSLFWYQQALGQGPEFLTYFQNEAQLDKSGLPSDRFFAERPEGSVSTLKIQRTQQEDSAVYLCASSGQGGNQPQHFGDGTRLSIL.